The present T cell receptor (beta chain) was sequenced within a study of cytomegalovirus exposure and HLA in healthy donors. The donors were in the approximately 130-subject validation cohort, distinct from the roughly 700-subject first cohort. Looked up from germline, CDR1 is MGHDK and CDR2 is SYGVNS. The J segment lost 7 bases and the V segment lost 6 bases, leaving 9 bases of the junction unmatched. The CDR3 length is 14 residues. TCRdb's table, derived via immunoSEQ multiplex PCR, lists solely in-frame clones and lacks some. Seen here are more than 95,000 clones, approximately 90% observed once, and the top ten hold under 2%. This clone showed up just once.

The receptor was isolated from a woman aged 18 to 35 in good health and CMV-seronegative. The source material was PBMCs. The chain carries TRBV25-1 and TRBJ1-2; 9 bases fit TRBD1. CDR3 sequence reads: CASRLTGGLSGYTF. CDR3 DNA: TGTGCCAGCAGGCTGACAGGGGGTTTAAGTGGCTACACCTTC.